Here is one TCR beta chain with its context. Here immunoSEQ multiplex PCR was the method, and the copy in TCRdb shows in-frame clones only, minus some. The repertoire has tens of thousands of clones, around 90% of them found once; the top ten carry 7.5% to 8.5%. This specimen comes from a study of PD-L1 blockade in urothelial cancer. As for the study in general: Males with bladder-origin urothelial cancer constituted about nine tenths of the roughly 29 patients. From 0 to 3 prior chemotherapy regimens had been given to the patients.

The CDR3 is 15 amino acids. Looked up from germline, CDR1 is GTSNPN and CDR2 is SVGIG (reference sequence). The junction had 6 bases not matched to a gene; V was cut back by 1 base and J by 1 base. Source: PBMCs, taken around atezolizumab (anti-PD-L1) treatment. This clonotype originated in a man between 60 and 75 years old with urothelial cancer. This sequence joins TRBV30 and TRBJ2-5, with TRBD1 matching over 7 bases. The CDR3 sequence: CAWSAGQATQETQYF. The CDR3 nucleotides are TGTGCCTGGAGTGCCGGACAGGCGACCCAAGAGACCCAGTACTTC.